This T cell receptor beta chain was profiled in a study of patients and donors after allogeneic stem cell transplantation. TCRdb processed the RT-PCR reads anew with MiXCR; each CDR3 protein has one entry. The sample consists of about 74,000 distinct CDR3 sequences, less than 30% of them appearing once. This clonotype has more than one count but fewer than ten. Sequencing input: blood, either unsorted or a sorted T cell fraction (not recorded which). The clonotype comes from a human donor who was either an allogeneic HSCT recipient or a stem cell or donor lymphocyte infusion donor (not recorded which). It is not recorded whose cells these are; they may come from a transplant donor.

CDR3 in amino acids: CASSYGGTGISVTQYF. For the CDR3, the DNA is TGTGCCAGCAGTTACGGAGGGACAGGGATTTCTGTGACCCAGTACTTC. The chain recombines TRBV6-5 with TRBJ2-5; 9 bases fit TRBD1. This CDR3 comprises 16 residues. V shed 2 bases, J shed 7 bases, and the junction held 11 bases outside the gene matches. Germline V CDR1 and CDR2: MNHEY, SVGAGI.